This T cell receptor (beta chain) was retrieved from a study of CXCR3-negative and CXCR3-positive naive CD8 T cells. Study-wide context: Approximately 140 million TRB reads were obtained in total, which works out to about 1.5 +/- 0.3 million per library.

UMI-labeled TRB cDNA libraries were prepared by 5' RACE. With the 5' RACE reads reprocessed, TCRdb shows one record per CDR3 protein and no DNA. The data include 90,000 to 100,000 distinct CDR3 sequences; the top ten clones carry 0.85% to 1.4%. To note about this clonotype: Its antigen is still unknown.

Looked up from germline, CDR1 is SQVTM and CDR2 is ANQGSEA. This CDR3 contains 13 residues. Study-level points and caveats: Similar TRBV-TRBJ usage was seen in naive cells (both CXCR3-negative and CXCR3-positive), but memory cells differed. More hydrophobic TRB CDR3s occurred in CXCR3-positive than in CXCR3-negative naive cells.

The sorting of each CD8+ T cell subset was done in triplicate, at over 250,000 cells each. The V call is TRBV29-1, the J call TRBJ2-1; TCRdb reports TRBD2, a call that lacks DNA to check it against. The sequencing sample was made of naive CXCR3+ CD8+ T cells from blood. The subset here: CD45RO-CCR7+CD27+CD95- naive CD8+ T cells expressing CXCR3 (TNR3+). This TCR was sampled from a human donor in good health. Some clones in this sample may be carry-over from other donors' samples. CDR3 protein: CSVRTRNSNEQFF.